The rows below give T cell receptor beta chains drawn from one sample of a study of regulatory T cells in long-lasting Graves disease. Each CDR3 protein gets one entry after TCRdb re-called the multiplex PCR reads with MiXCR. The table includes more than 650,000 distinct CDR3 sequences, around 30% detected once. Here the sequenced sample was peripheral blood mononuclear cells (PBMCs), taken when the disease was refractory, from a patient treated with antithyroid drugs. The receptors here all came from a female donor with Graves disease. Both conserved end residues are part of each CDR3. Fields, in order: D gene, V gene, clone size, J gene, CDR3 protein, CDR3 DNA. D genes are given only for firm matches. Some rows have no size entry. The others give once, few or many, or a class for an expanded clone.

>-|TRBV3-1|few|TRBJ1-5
CASSTERYQPQHF
TGTGCCAGCAGCACAGAGCGCTATCAGCCCCAGCATTTT
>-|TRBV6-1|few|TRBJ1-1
CASSGSGYTEAFF
TGTGCCAGCAGTGGTTCGGGGTATACTGAAGCTTTCTTT
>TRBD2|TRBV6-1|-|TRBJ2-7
CASEFGTGLASYEQYF
TGTGCCAGCGAATTTGGGACCGGACTAGCGTCCTACGAGCAGTACTTC
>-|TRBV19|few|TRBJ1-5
CASSIGEVQPQHF
TGTGCCAGTAGTATAGGTGAGGTCCAGCCCCAGCATTTT
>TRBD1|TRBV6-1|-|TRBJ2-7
CASSTGQGTREQYF
TGTGCCAGCAGCACGGGACAGGGGACGAGGGAGCAGTACTTC
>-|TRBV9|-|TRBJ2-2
CASGVANTGELFF
TGTGCCAGTGGAGTCGCGAACACCGGGGAGCTGTTTTTT
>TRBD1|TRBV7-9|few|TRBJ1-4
CASSPDRGEKLFF
TGTGCCAGCAGCCCGGACAGGGGGGAAAAACTGTTTTTT
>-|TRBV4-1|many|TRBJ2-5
CASSKIMQETQYF
TGCGCCAGCAGTAAGATTATGCAAGAGACCCAGTACTTC
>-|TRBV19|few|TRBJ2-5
CASSMIFAFQETQYF
TGTGCCAGTAGTATGATTTTCGCCTTCCAAGAGACCCAGTACTTC
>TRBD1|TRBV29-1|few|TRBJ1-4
CSVARGSGSTNEKLFF
TGCAGCGTGGCCAGGGGGAGCGGGTCGACTAATGAAAAACTGTTTTTT
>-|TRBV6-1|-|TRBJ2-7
CASRSSRGYSSYEQYF
TGTGCCAGCAGGTCAAGCAGGGGATATAGCTCCTACGAGCAGTACTTC
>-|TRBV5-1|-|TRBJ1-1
CASSFSGSAAFF
TGCGCCAGCAGCTTCTCAGGGAGCGCAGCTTTCTTT
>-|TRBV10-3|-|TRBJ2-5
CAISVEPETQYF
TGTGCCATCAGTGTTGAACCAGAGACCCAGTACTTC
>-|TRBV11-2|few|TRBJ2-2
CASRPVTGELFF
TGTGCCAGCAGACCAGTCACCGGGGAGCTGTTTTTT
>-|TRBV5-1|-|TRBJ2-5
CASSVGAETQYF
TGCGCCAGCAGCGTAGGGGCCGAGACCCAGTACTTC